The clone carrying this TCR beta chain showed up just a few times. What it binds is unknown. Sample barcodes and UMIs were carried by the TCR alpha and TCR beta cDNA libraries that 5'RACE generated with constant-segment primers. TCRdb re-called the 5' RACE reads with MiXCR, one entry per CDR3 protein. The sample consists of 400,000 to 500,000 distinct CDR3 sequences, more than 15% of them appearing once. This sample was included in a study of T-cell memory formation after mild COVID-19. About the study: TCR clusters were mostly donor specific.

Study outcomes and limitations: Later expanders leaned CD4+, whereas day 15 to 85 contracting clones were balanced CD4/CD8. Clones that contracted clustered mainly in CM and EM if CD4+ and in EMRA if CD8+.

The sequence was obtained from a young man who had mild COVID-19 (a few samples of this study predate the infection). Cell type and time point are not known. Sequenced material: PBMCs or a T cell subset sorted from them (not recorded which).

The CDR3 sequence is CASISPGLNNSPLHF. For the CDR3, the DNA is TGTGCCAGCATCTCCCCCGGACTGAACAATTCACCCCTCCACTTT. The rearrangement joins TRBV28 to TRBJ1-6; D is uncertain. In germline, CDR1 is MDHEN, CDR2 SYDVKM. The CDR3 consists of 15 residues. Trimming removed 7 bases from V and 7 bases from J, with 17 bases in between.